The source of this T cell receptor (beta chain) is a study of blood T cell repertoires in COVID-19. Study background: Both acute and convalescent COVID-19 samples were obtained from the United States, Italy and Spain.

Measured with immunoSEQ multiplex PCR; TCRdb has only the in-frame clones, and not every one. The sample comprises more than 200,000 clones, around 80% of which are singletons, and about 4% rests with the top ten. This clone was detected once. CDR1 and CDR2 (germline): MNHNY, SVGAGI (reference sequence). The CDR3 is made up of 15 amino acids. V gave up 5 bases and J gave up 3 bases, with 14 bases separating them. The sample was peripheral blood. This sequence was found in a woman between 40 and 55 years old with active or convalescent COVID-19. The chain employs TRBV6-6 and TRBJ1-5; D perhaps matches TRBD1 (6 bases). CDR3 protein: CASSPDRNFNQPQHF. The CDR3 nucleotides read TGTGCCAGCAGTCCCGACAGGAACTTCAATCAGCCCCAGCATTTT.